The 8 T cell receptor beta chains listed next were all sequenced from one sample in a study of blood T cell repertoires in COVID-19. Libraries were prepared by immunoSEQ multiplex PCR; TCRdb keeps only in-frame clonotypes and omits some of them. Of about 180,000 clones in the sample, around 86% are singletons; the top ten hold over 7%. The sequencing input was PBMCs or T cells enriched from blood (not recorded which). These receptors came from a woman aged 30 to 39 who had recovered from COVID-19.

Written as DNA, the CDR3 is TGCGCCAGCAGCCAATTAACAGGGGGCCATCAGCCCCAGCATTTT. This encodes CASSQLTGGHQPQHF. V and J are TRBV4-1 and TRBJ1-5, with TRBD1 matching 9 bases. This CDR3 has 15 residues. From germline, CDR1 is MGHRA and CDR2 YSYEKL. The V segment lost 2 bases and the J segment 5 bases; nucleotides outside the gene matches: 4.

The V gene is TRBV27, the J gene TRBJ2-7, with 9 bases matching TRBD2. CDR1 and CDR2 from the germline V gene are MNHEY and SMNVEV (reference sequence). The trim removed 1 base at V and 3 bases at J, leaving 10 bases unmatched. The CDR3 contains 17 residues. CDR3 DNA: TGTGCCAGCAGTTTATGGGGGGCCAGCGGGAGGTTCTACGAGCAGTACTTC. Protein sequence: CASSLWGASGRFYEQYF.

This clone was counted a few times. J is TRBJ2-3 and V is TRBV6-4; 9 bases map to TRBD2. Germline lookup yields CDR1 MRHNA and CDR2 SNTAGT. V gave up 5 bases and J gave up 8 bases; unmatched junction bases: 14. The CDR3 has 16 residues. The CDR3 here is CASSSTSGAGAGTQYF. The DNA of the CDR3 is TGTGCCAGCAGTTCGACTAGCGGAGCGGGGGCGGGTACGCAGTATTTT.

The chain uses TRBV4-1 and TRBJ2-7, with 7 positions matching TRBD1. This CDR3 has 16 residues. V shed 1 base, J shed 2 bases, and the junction held 8 bases outside the gene matches. CDR1 is MGHRA, CDR2 YSYEKL, per germline. CDR3 sequence: CASSQGTGMGAYEQYF. The CDR3 region has the DNA TGCGCCAGCAGCCAAGGGACAGGTATGGGGGCCTACGAGCAGTACTTC.

The chain links TRBV7-9 to TRBJ1-1; maybe TRBD1 (5 bases). The CDR3 loop spans 15 amino acids. CDR1 and CDR2 (germline): SEHNR, FQNEAQ (reference sequence). V was pared by 5 bases and J by 2 bases, with 15 bases between. The CDR3 is CASSNWQGRNTEAFF. The CDR3 bases are TGTGCCAGCAGCAACTGGCAGGGAAGAAACACTGAAGCTTTCTTT.

This clone was counted a few times. V and J are TRBV18 and TRBJ1-1; 8 bases line up with TRBD1. The germline V gene encodes CDR1 KGHSH and CDR2 LQKENI. The CDR3 runs to 14 residues. J lost 2 bases, V lost 5 bases, and 4 bases had no gene match. CDR3 residues: CASSSGTGNTEAFF. The CDR3 DNA follows: TGTGCCAGCTCATCCGGGACAGGTAACACTGAAGCTTTCTTT.

This chain links TRBV3-1 (or the pseudogene TRBV3-2) with TRBJ1-2; no reliable D call. Per germline, CDR1 LGHDT and CDR2 YNNKEL (reference sequence). Trimming took off 3 bases at V and 0 bases at J, with 8 bases between the two ends. This CDR3 contains 14 residues. CDR3 protein: CASSQESSNYGYTF. Here the CDR3 DNA reads TGTGCCAGCAGCCAGGAGTCATCTAACTATGGCTACACCTTC.

The chain recombines TRBV2 with TRBJ2-7; no firm D call. CDR1 SNHLY and CDR2 FYNNEI come from the germline V gene. The CDR3 runs to 14 residues. The V end was cut by 2 bases, the J end by 5 bases, with 13 bases between. The CDR3 loop is CASSESPGSDEQYF. CDR3 bases: TGTGCCAGCAGTGAATCCCCGGGTTCGGACGAGCAGTACTTC.